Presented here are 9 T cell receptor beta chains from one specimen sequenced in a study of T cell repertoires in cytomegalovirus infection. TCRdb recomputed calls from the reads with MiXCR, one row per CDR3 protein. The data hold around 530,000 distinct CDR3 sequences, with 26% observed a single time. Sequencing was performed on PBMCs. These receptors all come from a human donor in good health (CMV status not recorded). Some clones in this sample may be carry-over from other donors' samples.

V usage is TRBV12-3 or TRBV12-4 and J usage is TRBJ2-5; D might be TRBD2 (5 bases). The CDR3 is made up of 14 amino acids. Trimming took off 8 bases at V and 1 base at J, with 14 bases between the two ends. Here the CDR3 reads CASWRRGFQETQYF. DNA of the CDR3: TGTGCCAGCTGGAGGCGCGGATTCCAAGAGACCCAGTACTTC.

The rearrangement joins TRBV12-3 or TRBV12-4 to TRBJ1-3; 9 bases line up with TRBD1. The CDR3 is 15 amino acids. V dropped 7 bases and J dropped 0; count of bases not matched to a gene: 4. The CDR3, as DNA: TGTGCCAGCACCTGGGACAGGGACTCTGGAAACACCATATATTTT. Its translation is CASTWDRDSGNTIYF.

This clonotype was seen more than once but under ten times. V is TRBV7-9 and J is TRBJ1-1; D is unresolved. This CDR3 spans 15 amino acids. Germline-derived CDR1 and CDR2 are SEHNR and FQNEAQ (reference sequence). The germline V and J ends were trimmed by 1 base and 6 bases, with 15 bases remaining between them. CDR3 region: CASSLGRQNGAEAFF. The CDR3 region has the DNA TGTGCCAGCAGCTTAGGCCGCCAAAATGGCGCTGAAGCTTTCTTT.

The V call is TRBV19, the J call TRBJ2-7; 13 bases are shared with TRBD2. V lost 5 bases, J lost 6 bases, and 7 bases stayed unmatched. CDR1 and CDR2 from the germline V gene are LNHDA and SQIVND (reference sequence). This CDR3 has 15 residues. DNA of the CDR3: TGTGCCAGTAGTGGGACTAGCGGGACTCACCCCGAGCAGTACTTC. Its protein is CASSGTSGTHPEQYF. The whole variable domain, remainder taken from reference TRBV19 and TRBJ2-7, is DGGITQSPKYLFRKEGQNVTLSCEQNLNHDAMYWYRQDPGQGLRLIYYSQIVNDFQKGDIAEGYSVSREKKESFPLTVTSAQKNPTAFYLCASSGTSGTHPEQYFGPGTRLTVT.

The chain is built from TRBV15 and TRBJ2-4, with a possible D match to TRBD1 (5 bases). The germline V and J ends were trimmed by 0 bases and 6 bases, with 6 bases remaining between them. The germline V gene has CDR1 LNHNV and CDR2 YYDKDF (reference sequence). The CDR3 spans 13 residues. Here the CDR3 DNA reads TGTGCCACCAGCAGAGAGACAGTAAACATTCAGTACTTC. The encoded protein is CATSRETVNIQYF.

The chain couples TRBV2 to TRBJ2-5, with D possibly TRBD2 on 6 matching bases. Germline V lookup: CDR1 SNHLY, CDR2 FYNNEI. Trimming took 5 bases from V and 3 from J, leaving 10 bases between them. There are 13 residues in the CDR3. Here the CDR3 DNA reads TGTGCCAGCAGTACGGGGGTGGAAGAGACCCAGTACTTC. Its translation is CASSTGVEETQYF.

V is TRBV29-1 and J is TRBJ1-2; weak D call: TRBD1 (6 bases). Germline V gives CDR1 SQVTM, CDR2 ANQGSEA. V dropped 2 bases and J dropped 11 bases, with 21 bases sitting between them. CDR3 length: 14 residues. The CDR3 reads CSVEMGATGARYTF. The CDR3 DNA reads TGCAGCGTTGAAATGGGGGCAACAGGTGCAAGATACACCTTC.

DNA for the CDR3: TGCGCCAGCAGCCAAGCGTTGATGTCCGCTGAAGCTTTCTTT. Its protein is CASSQALMSAEAFF. The chain is built from TRBV4-3 and TRBJ1-1; no clear D. CDR3 length: 14 amino acids. Germline CDR1 reads LGHNA; CDR2 reads YSLEER. Trimming shortened V by 1 base and J by 6 bases, and 12 bases separated the two germline ends.

The CDR3, as DNA: TGTGCCAGTAGTATGGGACTAGCGGTCTACGAGCAGTACTTC. Translating it yields CASSMGLAVYEQYF. The chain recombines TRBV19 with TRBJ2-7, with 11 bases fitting TRBD2. This CDR3 spans 14 amino acids. V was pared by 3 bases and J by 3 bases, with 1 base of the junction left unmatched. The germline CDR1 and CDR2 sequences are LNHDA and SQIVND (reference sequence).